Here is one TCR beta chain with its context. The sample originates from a study of shared clonotypes between healthy human individuals. Study-level background: Used for every donor were three CD4 naive, three CD4 memory, two CD8 naive and one CD8 memory plate.

How the authors handled the data: ImmunoSEQ output lacked quality scores and full-length reads, limiting matched filtering. TCRdb keeps only in-frame clones here, not all; method: immunoSEQ multiplex PCR. That table supplies the V and J calls and clone size; D and trimming were determined from the DNA. Of 1.6 million or so clones in the sample, 98% to 99% were seen once. This CDR3 has 14 amino acids. Germline V gene sequence: CDR1 MNHEY, CDR2 SMNVEV (reference sequence). The V gene lost 4 bases and the J gene lost 0 bases, with 10 bases spanning the gap. Specimen: naive CD4+ T cells sorted from blood. The subset was: CD45RA+ positively selected. The chain carries TRBV27 and TRBJ2-7; TRBD2 is a possible D gene (5 bases). This TCR came from a young man in good health. The CDR3 loop reads CASSSLASSYEQYF. In nucleotides, the CDR3 is TGTGCCAGCAGTTCGTTAGCGAGCTCCTACGAGCAGTACTTC.